This T cell receptor (beta chain) was identified during a study of blood T cells in healthy people across ages. Looking at the study overall: Capturing about one barcoded beta molecule per two T cells was achieved by template switching.

PCR was performed a second time for about 6 to 11 cycles using a sample-barcoded 5' primer and a J-beta primer mix. A template-switch adaptor containing 12 random nucleotides labeled each cDNA molecule. One entry per CDR3 protein results from TCRdb running MiXCR on the 5' RACE reads. The sample records some 1.5 million distinct CDR3 sequences, 42% being singletons. Germline-derived CDR1 and CDR2 are MNHEY and SMNVEV (reference sequence). Trimming stripped 6 bases from V and 11 bases from J, with 16 bases between. The CDR3 extends over 12 amino acids. This TCR was sampled from a woman aged 18-29 years in good health. J is TRBJ2-5 and V is TRBV27; perhaps TRBD1 as D (6 bases). Sequences were obtained from blood. The CDR3 bases are TGTGCCAGCAGCAATAGGGACAATGAGCAGTACTTC. It specifies CASSNRDNEQYF.